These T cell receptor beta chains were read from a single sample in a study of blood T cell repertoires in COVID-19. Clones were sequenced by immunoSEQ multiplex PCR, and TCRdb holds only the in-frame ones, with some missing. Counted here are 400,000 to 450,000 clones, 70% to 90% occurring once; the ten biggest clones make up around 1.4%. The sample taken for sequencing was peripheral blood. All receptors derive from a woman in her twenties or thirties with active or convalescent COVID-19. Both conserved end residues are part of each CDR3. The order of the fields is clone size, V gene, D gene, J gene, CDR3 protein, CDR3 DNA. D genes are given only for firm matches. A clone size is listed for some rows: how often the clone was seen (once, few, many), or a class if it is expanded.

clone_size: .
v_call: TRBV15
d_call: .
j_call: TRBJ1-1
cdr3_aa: CATSGRDTEAFF
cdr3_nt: TGTGCCACCAGCGGGAGGGACACTGAAGCTTTCTTT

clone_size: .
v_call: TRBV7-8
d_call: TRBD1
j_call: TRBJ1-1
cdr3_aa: CASSLDPWTGGNTEAFF
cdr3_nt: TGTGCCAGCAGCTTAGATCCATGGACAGGGGGGAACACTGAAGCTTTCTTT

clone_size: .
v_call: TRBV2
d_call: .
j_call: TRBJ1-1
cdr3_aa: CASSESAGSPEAFF
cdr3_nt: TGTGCCAGCAGTGAAAGTGCTGGGAGCCCTGAAGCTTTCTTT

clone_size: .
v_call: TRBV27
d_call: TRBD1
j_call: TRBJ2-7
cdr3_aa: CASALTGGPYEQYF
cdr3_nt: TGTGCCAGCGCGTTAACAGGGGGCCCCTACGAGCAGTACTTC

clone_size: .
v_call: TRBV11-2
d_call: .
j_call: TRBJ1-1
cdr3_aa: CASSLQGSNTEAFF
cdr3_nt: TGTGCCAGCAGCTTACAGGGCTCGAACACTGAAGCTTTCTTT

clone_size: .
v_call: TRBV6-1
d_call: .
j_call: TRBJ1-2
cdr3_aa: CASSDPGTAYGYGYTF
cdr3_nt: TGTGCCAGCAGTGACCCGGGAACAGCTTATGGCTATGGCTACACCTTC

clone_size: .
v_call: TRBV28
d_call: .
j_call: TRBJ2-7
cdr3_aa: CASSLRGTSYEQYF
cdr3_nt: TGTGCCAGCAGTTTACGGGGTACCAGTTACGAGCAGTACTTC

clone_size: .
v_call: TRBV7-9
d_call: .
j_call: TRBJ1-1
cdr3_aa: CASSLEVRTEAFF
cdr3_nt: TGTGCCAGCAGCTTAGAAGTGAGGACTGAAGCTTTCTTT

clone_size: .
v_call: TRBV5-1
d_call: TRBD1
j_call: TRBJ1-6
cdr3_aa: CASSLVTTGVGSPLHF
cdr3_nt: TGCGCCAGCAGCTTGGTTACCACAGGGGTCGGTTCACCCCTCCACTTT

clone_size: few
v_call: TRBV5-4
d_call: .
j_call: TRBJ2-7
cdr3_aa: CASSFPGKDEQYF
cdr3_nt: TGTGCCAGCAGCTTTCCGGGGAAAGACGAGCAGTACTTC

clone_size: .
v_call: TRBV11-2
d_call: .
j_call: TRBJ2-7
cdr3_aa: CASSLQPRETYF
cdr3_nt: TGTGCCAGCAGCTTACAACCCCGGGAGACGTACTTC

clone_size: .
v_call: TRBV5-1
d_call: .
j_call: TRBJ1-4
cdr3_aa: CASSLLTDGEKLFF
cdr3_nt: TGCGCCAGCAGCTTGTTGACAGACGGGGAAAAACTGTTTTTT

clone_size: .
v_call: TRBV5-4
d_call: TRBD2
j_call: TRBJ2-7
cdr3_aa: CASSNPSGSSYEQYF
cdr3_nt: TGTGCCAGCAGCAACCCTAGCGGGAGTTCCTACGAGCAGTACTTC

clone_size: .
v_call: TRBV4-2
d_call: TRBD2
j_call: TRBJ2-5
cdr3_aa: CASSQSPLADQETQYF
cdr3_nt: TGTGCCAGCAGCCAATCGCCGCTAGCGGACCAAGAGACCCAGTACTTC

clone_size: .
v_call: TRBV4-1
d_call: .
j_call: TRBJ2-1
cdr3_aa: CASSHSGDAYNEQFF
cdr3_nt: TGCGCCAGCAGCCATTCGGGAGACGCCTACAATGAGCAGTTCTTC

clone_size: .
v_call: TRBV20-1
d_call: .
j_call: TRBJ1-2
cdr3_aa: CSASGTPEAGYTF
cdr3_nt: TGCAGTGCTAGTGGGACGCCGGAGGCGGGCTACACCTTC

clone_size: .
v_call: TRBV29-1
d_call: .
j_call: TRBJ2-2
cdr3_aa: CSVQGLGTGELFF
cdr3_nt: TGCAGCGTTCAAGGACTCGGGACCGGGGAGCTGTTTTTT

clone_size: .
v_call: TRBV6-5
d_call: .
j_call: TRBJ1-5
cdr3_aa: CASSYAGSHQPQHF
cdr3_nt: TGTGCCAGCAGTTACGCGGGGAGCCATCAGCCCCAGCATTTT

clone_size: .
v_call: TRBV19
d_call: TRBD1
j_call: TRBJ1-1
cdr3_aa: CASSENRGGTEAFF
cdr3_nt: TGTGCCAGTAGTGAAAACAGGGGCGGGACTGAAGCTTTCTTT

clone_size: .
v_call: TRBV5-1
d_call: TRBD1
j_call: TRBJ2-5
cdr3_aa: CASRPTGGVETQYF
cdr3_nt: TGCGCCAGCAGACCCACAGGGGGAGTAGAGACCCAGTACTTC

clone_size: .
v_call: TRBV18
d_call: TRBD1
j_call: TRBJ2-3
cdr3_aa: CASSPGTGGQGDTQYF
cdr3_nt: TGTGCCAGCTCACCAGGGACAGGGGGCCAGGGAGATACGCAGTATTTT

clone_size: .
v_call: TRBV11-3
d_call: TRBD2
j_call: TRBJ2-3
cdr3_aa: CASTTLAGSPTDTQYF
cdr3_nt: TGTGCCAGCACCACGTTAGCGGGATCCCCCACAGATACGCAGTATTTT

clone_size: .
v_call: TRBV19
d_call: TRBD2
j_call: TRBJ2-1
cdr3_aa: CASSIVPAGGRNEQFF
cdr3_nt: TGTGCCAGTAGTATAGTACCCGCGGGGGGGCGAAATGAGCAGTTCTTC

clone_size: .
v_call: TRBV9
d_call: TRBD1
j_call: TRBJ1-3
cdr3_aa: CASSPTGAGNTIYF
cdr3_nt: TGTGCCAGCAGCCCGACAGGGGCTGGAAACACCATATATTTT

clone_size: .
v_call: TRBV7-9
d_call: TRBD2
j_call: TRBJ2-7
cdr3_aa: CASSSVGLGMYEQYF
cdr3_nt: TGTGCCAGCAGCTCCGTGGGACTAGGGATGTACGAGCAGTACTTC

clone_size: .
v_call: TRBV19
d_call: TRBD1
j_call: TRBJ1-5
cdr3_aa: CASSSRDRVKQPQHF
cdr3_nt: TGTGCCAGTAGTAGCCGGGACAGGGTAAAGCAGCCCCAGCATTTT

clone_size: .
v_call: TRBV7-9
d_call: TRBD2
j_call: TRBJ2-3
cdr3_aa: CASSTRDYRQYF
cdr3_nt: TGTGCCAGCAGCACCCGGGACTACAGGCAGTATTTT

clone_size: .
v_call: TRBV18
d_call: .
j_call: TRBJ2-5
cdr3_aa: CASSLMQGSQETQYF
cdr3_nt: TGTGCCAGCTCACTCATGCAGGGTTCCCAAGAGACCCAGTACTTC

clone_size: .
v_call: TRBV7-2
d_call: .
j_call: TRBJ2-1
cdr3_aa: CASSSDRRIPARQNEQFF
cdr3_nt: TGTGCCAGCAGCTCTGACCGCCGTATCCCCGCGCGGCAGAATGAGCAGTTCTTC